This TCR beta chain was identified in a study of CD8 T cells in ankylosing spondylitis. Study findings and constraints: Peripheral blood held disease-linked clones only at relatively low frequency, and these were CD8+. In ankylosing spondylitis blood, a motif of roughly eight highly homologous TCR beta variants appeared characteristic.

TCRdb passed the 5' RACE reads through MiXCR, listing each CDR3 protein once. This table holds about 840,000 distinct CDR3 sequences, 12% found once. Trimming took 3 bases from V and 2 from J; bases not matched to a gene: 7. The CDR3 runs to 16 residues. Germline CDR1 SGHTA, CDR2 FQGNSA. Concerning this clonotype: The antigen is undetermined.

Sequencing was carried out using blood, either unsorted or a sorted T cell fraction (not recorded which). The chain has TRBV7-2 and TRBJ2-3, with 8 bases that match TRBD2. This sequence originates from a male donor with ankylosing spondylitis. CDR3: CASSFRTSLSTDTQYF. The CDR3 nucleotides read TGTGCCAGCAGCTTTCGGACTAGCCTTTCCACAGATACGCAGTATTTT.